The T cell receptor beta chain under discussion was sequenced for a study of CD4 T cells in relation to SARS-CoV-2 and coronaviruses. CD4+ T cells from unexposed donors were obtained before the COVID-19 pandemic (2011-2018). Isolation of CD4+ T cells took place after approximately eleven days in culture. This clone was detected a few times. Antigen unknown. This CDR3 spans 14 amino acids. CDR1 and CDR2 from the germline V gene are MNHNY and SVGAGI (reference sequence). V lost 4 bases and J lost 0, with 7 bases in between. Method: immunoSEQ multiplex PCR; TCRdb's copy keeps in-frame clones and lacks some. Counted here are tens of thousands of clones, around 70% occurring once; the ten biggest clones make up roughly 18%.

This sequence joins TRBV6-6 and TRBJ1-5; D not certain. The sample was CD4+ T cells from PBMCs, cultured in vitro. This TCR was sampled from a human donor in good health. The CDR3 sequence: CASSSGHSNQPQHF. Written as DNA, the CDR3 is TGTGCCAGCAGTTCGGGTCATAGCAATCAGCCCCAGCATTTT.